Here is one TCR beta chain with its context. This clonotype came up a few times. The antigen it recognizes is unknown. Nothing much larger sits one base from this clone, and base qualities are not available. The record originates from a study of vaccination and CD4 T cells after COVID-19 (dated by TCRdb to between 2022 and 2023). For the study in its entirety: In the convalescent cohort there were six males and four females, among whom were two Hispanic individuals, seven Caucasians, two Asians and one multiracial person. Participants received two doses of either the Pfizer-BioNTech BNT162b2 vaccine (n=8) or the Moderna mRNA-1273 vaccine (n=2). Post-COVID blood samples from convalescent patients were collected a median of around 110 days after diagnosis, with a range of 35 to 161 days. Post-vaccine blood samples were obtained a median of about 72 days after the second vaccine dose, with a range of roughly 13 to 250 days. For stimulating the cultures, overlapping spike peptide pools were used, derived from SARS-CoV-2 as well as from the common cold coronaviruses HCoV-NL63, HCoV-OC43 and HCoV-229E. Control cultures used a CEFX viral epitope pool as positive control, an HIV-1 Nef peptide pool as negative control, or no peptide. In under twelve COVID-19 convalescent patients and 4 infection-naive healthy vaccine recipients, researchers compared the spike-specific CD4+ TCR repertoire from before mRNA vaccination with the repertoire from after. What the work shows at the level of the full study, not this receptor alone: In convalescent patients, nearly all vaccine-specific clones (304 of 307) were found to be mono-reactive for SARS-CoV-2 spike rather than cross-reactive with common cold coronaviruses. Relatively few convalescent patients were included in the study, and early timepoints after natural infection were not analyzed. In convalescent patients, a median around 90% of post-vaccine SARS-CoV-2-reactive clones were detected only after vaccination, suggesting vaccine-specific priming. An increase in the median number of SARS-CoV-2-reactive clonotypes from around 20 after infection to 38 after vaccination was observed, but the change was not found to be significant.

The treatment or condition label corresponds to: roughly 11-day PBMC culture with coronavirus spike peptide pools or control peptides (ViraFEST assay). The study used the ViraFEST assay, which expanded antigen-specific T cells with peptide pools and then identified expanded clonotypes by TCR sequencing. The absence of prior SARS-CoV-2 infection in healthy vaccine recipients was confirmed by negative nucleocapsid antibody tests before and after vaccination. Over 1.5 million PBMCs per well were cultured in IMDM with roughly 5% human AB serum and 7.5 to 10 IU/ml IL-2, plus 10 ug/ml peptide pools. On days 3 and 7, half of the culture medium was replaced with fresh IL-2-containing medium. CD4+ T cells were isolated after around 11 days of culture through negative selection using the EasySep CD4+ T cell isolation kit. Ficoll-Paque Plus gradient centrifugation was used to isolate PBMCs from whole blood, and the isolated PBMCs were then either used fresh or cryopreserved at -140C. Each culture condition was generally run in triplicate wells.

The CDR3 spans 17 residues, from the cysteine through the phenylalanine. The CDR3 DNA has 51 bases and is translated from base 1. CDR1 and CDR2, per the germline V gene, are KGHSH and LQKENI. V lost 4 bases and J lost 5 bases; the stretch between them is 20 bases long. To prepare the library, PCR was applied. DNA from cultured CD4+ T cells underwent TCR sequencing with the Oncomine TCR Beta short-read assay at the Johns Hopkins FTIC core. The QIAamp micro DNA kit was used to extract genomic DNA from the cultured CD4+ T cells. The Oncomine TCR Beta libraries from cultured CD4+ T cells were pooled using unique dual indexes and then sequenced on an Illumina iSeq 100. As for the authors' bioinformatics: Non-productive sequences were removed, and CDR3s that did not start with C, did not end with F or W, or were shorter than 7 amino acids were discarded. The MANAFEST web application was used to identify antigen-specific clonotypes by comparing peptide-stimulated wells against reference wells and other culture wells. For a clone to be called positive, the clone needed an FDR below 0.05, an odds ratio above 5, and a productive frequency above 0.1% in at least two of three replicate wells. A clonotype counted as cross-reactive if it showed significant expansion both in the SARS-CoV-2 spike wells and in at least one common cold coronavirus spike condition. Levenshtein distances (stringdist) and unrooted phylogenetic trees (ape) in R version 3.6.1 were used to assess CDR3 homology. TCRdb took the public reads, trimmed them with fastp at Q25, ran MiXCR for clone calling and kept in-frame beta chains. Rows are combined by CDR3 protein, so each entry shows the most common genes and DNA. None of the V and J calls come from the authors' own analysis; TCRdb made them. This sample has tens of thousands of distinct CDR3 sequences in its table, and 50% of those were observed once. Together, the top ten hold roughly 27% of the sample.

The V gene is TRBV18 and the J gene is TRBJ2-2; TRBD1 is perhaps the D gene, given 6 matching bases. The sample here was CD4+ T cells from blood, cultured in vitro, taken before SARS-CoV-2 vaccination. This sequence was found in a human donor who received a COVID-19 vaccine. The sequenced DNA is TGTGCCAGCTCACTTACAGAAGGACAGAGGGGTACCGGGGAGCTGTTTTTT. The resulting protein is CASSLTEGQRGTGELFF.